One sample yielded the 27 T cell receptor beta chains listed below, sequenced in a study of human T cells and chemical hapten exposure. TCRdb re-called the RACE reads with MiXCR, one entry per CDR3 protein. The sample lists some 350,000 distinct CDR3 sequences; more than 5% were seen once. Indicated time point: patch test 2, 6 weeks after DPC sensitization. The sample's treatment: therapeutic diphenylcyclopropenone sensitization with weekly scalp DPC. The sequences come from whole blood, collected in connection with sensitization to the hapten diphenylcyclopropenone (DPC). The receptors were sampled from a woman under 30 with alopecia areata. Some clones in this sample may be carry-over from other donors' samples.

For this clonotype: Possible read error: a much larger clone is one base away. The chain employs TRBV25-1 and TRBJ1-2; D gene uncertain. Per the germline V gene, CDR1 is MGHDK and CDR2 is SYGVNS. The CDR3 has 14 amino acids. The CDR3 nucleotides read TGTGCCAGCGGTGAACGGGTGGCGACCTATGGCTACACCTTC. It translates to CASGERVATYGYTF.

This clonotype was recorded at least ten times. This sequence joins TRBV9 and TRBJ2-3; D is uncertain. Germline assignment: CDR1 SGDLS and CDR2 YYNGEE. The CDR3 runs to 16 residues. Trimming took off 1 base at V and 0 bases at J, with 12 bases between the two ends. CDR3 loop: CASSVNRELSTDTQYF. CDR3 nucleotide sequence: TGTGCCAGCAGCGTAAATAGGGAATTGAGCACAGATACGCAGTATTTT.

This clonotype was recorded at least ten times. The chain employs TRBV28 and TRBJ1-4, with D possibly being TRBD1 (6 bases). The length of the CDR3 is 15 residues. Germline CDR1 is MDHEN and CDR2 is SYDVKM. V lost 6 bases and J 5 bases, leaving 16 bases between the germline ends. As DNA, the CDR3 is TGTGCCAGCAGATACAGGGAGGCGAGAAATGAAAAACTGTTTTTT. Translated: CASRYREARNEKLFF.

This clonotype appeared many times. The chain employs TRBV7-8 and TRBJ2-2; 7 bases map to TRBD1. The CDR3 contains 15 residues. Per the germline V gene, CDR1 is SGHVS and CDR2 is FQNEAQ. V lost 2 bases to trimming and J lost 4 bases; unmatched junction nucleotides: 4. The DNA for the CDR3 is TGTGCCAGCAGCTTAAGACAGGGCGCCACCGGGGAGCTGTTTTTT. It specifies CASSLRQGATGELFF.

This clonotype was seen at least ten times. The chain joins TRBV7-2 to TRBJ1-6; 11 bases match TRBD1. With 1 base clipped from V and 8 bases from J, the junction kept 4 bases outside the gene matches. The CDR3 extends over 16 amino acids. Germline-derived CDR1 and CDR2 are SGHTA and FQGNSA. CDR3 protein: CASSLGTGGVYSPLHF. Here the CDR3 DNA reads TGTGCCAGCAGCTTAGGGACAGGGGGCGTCTATTCACCCCTCCACTTT.

This clonotype was seen at least ten times. V usage is TRBV28 and J usage is TRBJ1-5, with D unclear. CDR1 and CDR2 (germline): MDHEN, SYDVKM. This CDR3 is 14 amino acids long. Trimming cost V 1 base and J 2 bases, with 6 bases left between them. Written as DNA, the CDR3 is TGTGCCAGCAGTTTATTAAGTCGCAATCAGCCCCAGCATTTT. Residues: CASSLLSRNQPQHF.

This clonotype was picked up a small number of times. The chain joins TRBV12-3 or TRBV12-4 to TRBJ2-7; 7 positions agree with TRBD2. CDR3 length: 13 amino acids. Losses at the gene ends were 5 bases for V and 4 bases for J; bases not matched to a gene: 5. The DNA of the CDR3 is TGTGCCAGCAGTCCCGGGACTATGTACGAGCAGTACTTC. Translation: CASSPGTMYEQYF.

The table lists this clonotype with many counts. V is TRBV4-3 and J is TRBJ2-7, with 7 bases that match TRBD2. The V and J ends lost 4 bases and 5 bases, in that order; junction bases with no gene match: 5. CDR3 length equals 13 residues. The V gene's germline CDR1 is LGHNA and CDR2 YSLEER. The CDR3 region has the DNA TGCGCCAGCAGCCGACAAGCGGGGAACGAGCAGTACTTC. Its protein is CASSRQAGNEQYF.

The chain joins TRBV13 to TRBJ1-1; TRBD1 agrees at 7 bases. Looked up from germline, CDR1 is PRHDT and CDR2 is FYEKMQ (reference sequence). There are 14 residues in the CDR3. Losses at the gene ends were 4 bases for V and 11 bases for J; bases not matched to a gene: 13. The CDR3 DNA reads as TGTGCCAGCAGCTCCCGGACAGGCCCAAAAGGGGCTTTCTTT. Translation gives CASSSRTGPKGAFF.

A remark on this clonotype: A much larger clone differs from this one at a single base, so this may be a read error. V usage is TRBV2 and J usage is TRBJ1-1, with unresolved D. CDR3 size: 12 residues. Per the germline V gene, CDR1 is SNHLY and CDR2 is FYNNEI. V was shortened by 6 bases and J by 7 bases, with 12 bases between the two germline ends. CDR3 protein: CASSLRHIEAFF. In DNA, the CDR3 is TGTGCCAGCAGCCTCCGGCACATTGAAGCTTTCTTT.

The chain employs TRBV2 and TRBJ2-4; the D call may be TRBD1 or TRBD2 (5 bases each). The CDR3 has 12 amino acids. The germline V gene encodes CDR1 SNHLY and CDR2 FYNNEI. Trimming pared 6 bases from V and 10 bases from J, leaving 13 bases between. The CDR3 nucleotides read TGTGCCAGCAGGCCCGGGACCCCAATTCAGTACTTC. Translation: CASRPGTPIQYF.

This rearrangement joins TRBV6-2 or TRBV6-3 to TRBJ1-1, with no clear D. This CDR3 contains 13 residues. V lost 2 bases and J 6 bases, leaving 10 bases between the germline ends. Germline-derived CDR1 and CDR2 are MNHEY and SVGEGT. CDR3 loop: CASSYGWAAEAFF. CDR3 coding DNA: TGTGCCAGCAGTTACGGTTGGGCAGCTGAAGCTTTCTTT.

Ten or more counts support this clonotype. This chain joins TRBV6-2 or TRBV6-3 and TRBJ1-2, with a possible D match to TRBD1 (6 bases). CDR3 length: 11 amino acids. Trimming shortened V by 5 bases and J by 7 bases, and 8 bases separated the two germline ends. The germline CDR1 and CDR2 sequences are MNHEY and SVGEGT. DNA of the CDR3: TGTGCCAGCAGTCGACAGGCTGGCTACACCTTC. Amino acids: CASSRQAGYTF.

At least ten counts were recorded for this clonotype. The rearrangement joins TRBV20-1 to TRBJ1-5, with 8 bases matching TRBD1. Germline CDR1 and CDR2: DFQATT and SNEGSKA (reference sequence). The junction had 9 bases not matched to a gene; V was cut back by 1 base and J by 7 bases. CDR3 size: 15 residues. The CDR3 region is CSARGDQGARQPQHF. The CDR3 region has the DNA TGCAGTGCTAGAGGTGATCAGGGGGCTCGGCAGCCCCAGCATTTT.

This clonotype has a count of ten or more. The CDR3 DNA is TGCGCCAGCAGCCGTAACACCGGGACCTATAATTCACCCCTCCACTTT. It specifies CASSRNTGTYNSPLHF. The rearrangement links TRBV4-3 to TRBJ1-6; D gene unclear. The CDR3 extends over 16 amino acids. Trimming took 4 bases from V and 2 from J, leaving 12 bases between them. Germline V gene lookup returns CDR1 LGHNA and CDR2 YSLEER.

This clonotype was seen a handful of times. The chain carries TRBV20-1 and TRBJ1-1; a possible D gene is TRBD1 (5 bases). Germline V gene data show CDR1 as DFQATT and CDR2 as SNEGSKA (reference sequence). The CDR3 has 11 residues. CDR3 protein: CISGLNTEAFF. The CDR3 bases are TGCATCTCAGGGCTGAACACTGAAGCTTTCTTT.

This clonotype was counted at least ten times. This chain links TRBV12-3 or TRBV12-4 with TRBJ2-2; D remains unclear. V shed 6 bases and J shed 6 bases, with 11 bases lying between them. The CDR3 has 13 residues. Here the CDR3 reads CASRRNGPGELFF. The CDR3 coding sequence is TGTGCCAGCAGAAGGAATGGTCCCGGGGAGCTGTTTTTT.

This clonotype came up many times. The gene calls are TRBV7-2 and TRBJ1-5; D remains unclear. This CDR3 has 14 residues. Germline V gives CDR1 SGHTA, CDR2 FQGNSA. V was clipped by 5 bases and J by 3 bases, with 11 bases between them. CDR3 nucleotides: TGTGCCAGCAGCACACATGGGATCAATCAGCCCCAGCATTTT. Protein sequence: CASSTHGINQPQHF.

This clonotype came up a few times. The chain uses TRBV12-3 or TRBV12-4 and TRBJ2-2; no clear D. The length of the CDR3 is 15 residues. V lost 1 base and J 6 bases, leaving 12 bases between the germline ends. The CDR3 loop is CASSLGASRSGELFF. CDR3 bases: TGTGCCAGCAGTTTAGGGGCTAGTAGGTCCGGGGAGCTGTTTTTT.

This clonotype has a handful of counts. This chain links TRBV14 with TRBJ2-3; D is tentatively TRBD1 or TRBD2 (6 bases each). The CDR3 loop spans 16 amino acids. The ends were cut back, 4 bases at V and 5 bases at J, with 19 bases in the middle. The germline V gene has CDR1 SGHDN and CDR2 FVKESK. The CDR3 region has the DNA TGTGCCAGCAGCCGACTCCCGGGGGCGCGGCAAGATACGCAGTATTTT. It encodes CASSRLPGARQDTQYF.

This clonotype was seen more than once but under ten times. V is TRBV5-5 and J is TRBJ1-5; D is undetermined. CDR3 size: 14 residues. The V gene's germline CDR1 is SGHKS and CDR2 YYEKEE (reference sequence). Trimming took off 2 bases at V and 6 bases at J, with 12 bases between the two ends. CDR3 in DNA: TGTGCCAGCAGCTTATCTTTGGTTGGTCAGCCCCAGCATTTT. Encoded protein: CASSLSLVGQPQHF.

This clonotype was recorded a few times. The junction differs from germline at one of its ends, possibly a read error. The genes are TRBV15 and TRBJ1-4, with TRBD1 as a possible D gene (5 bases). The CDR3 length is 12 residues. Germline V gene data show CDR1 as LNHNV and CDR2 as YYDKDF (reference sequence). In DNA, the CDR3 is TGTGCCACCAGCAGAGATGGTCGCAGGGCCTCTTTT. Translated: CATSRDGRRASF.

This clonotype was picked up a small number of times. The chain employs TRBV9 and TRBJ2-3; D is possibly TRBD2 (6 bases). Germline V CDR1 and CDR2: SGDLS, YYNGEE. CDR3 length equals 17 residues. The ends were cut back, 8 bases at V and 0 bases at J, with 22 bases in the middle. The CDR3 spells CASTQLAGGPSTDTQYF. The CDR3, as DNA: TGTGCCAGTACTCAACTAGCCGGGGGTCCGAGCACAGATACGCAGTATTTT.

The V gene is TRBV4-2, the J gene TRBJ1-1; D not certain. Germline CDR1 LGHNA, CDR2 YNFKEQ. Trimming cost V 0 bases and J 2 bases, with 7 bases left between them. CDR3 length equals 14 residues. The CDR3 here is CASSQDEGNTEAFF. CDR3 in DNA: TGTGCCAGCAGCCAAGATGAGGGCAACACTGAAGCTTTCTTT.

J is TRBJ1-2 and V is TRBV5-1; 7 positions agree with TRBD1. With V trimmed by 0 bases and J by 8 bases, 4 bases remained unmatched. From germline, CDR1 is SGHRS and CDR2 YFSETQ. CDR3 size: 13 residues. CDR3 sequence: CASSLGYRGGYTF. In DNA, the CDR3 is TGCGCCAGCAGCTTGGGCTACAGGGGCGGCTACACCTTC.

This clonotype was detected a few times. The V and J genes are TRBV7-3 and TRBJ2-7, with TRBD1 matching 7 bases. Germline CDR1 reads SGHTA; CDR2 reads FQGTGA. V shed 8 bases and J 4 bases; nucleotides not matched to a gene: 14. CDR3 length: 15 amino acids. CDR3 in DNA: TGTGCCAGCGATCACCACCCGGGACAGAATTACGAGCAGTACTTC. Translating gives CASDHHPGQNYEQYF.

This clonotype was seen repeatedly, ten times or more. The gene calls are TRBV11-2 and TRBJ1-2, with D uncertain. Germline V gene data show CDR1 as SGHAT and CDR2 as FQNNGV. The CDR3 contains 15 residues. V was trimmed by 1 base and J by 4 bases, leaving 13 bases between them. The CDR3 reads CASSLGRSDSYGYTF. The CDR3, as DNA: TGTGCCAGCAGCTTAGGCAGGTCTGATTCCTATGGCTACACCTTC.